These T cell receptor beta chains were read from a single sample in a study of T-cell reconstitution after alpha-beta-depleted transplantation in children. TCRdb ran MiXCR on the PCR reads and lists one entry per CDR3 protein. The sample includes a few hundred thousand distinct CDR3 sequences, over 40% of them seen just once. Source: PBMCs, taken before TCRalphabeta/CD19-depleted stem cell transplant. The receptors derive from a girl aged 2 to 10 with aplastic anemia, due to receive a stem cell transplant. CDR3s include the opening cysteine and the closing phenylalanine or tryptophan. Size is omitted from some rows. Given values are once, few, many or a class for expanded clones.

j_gene,v_gene,abundance,CDR3aa
TRBJ2-7,TRBV2,many,CASSAGTEIYEQYF
TRBJ2-1,TRBV6-1,many,CASRNGQGAGNEQFF
TRBJ2-1,TRBV12-3/TRBV12-4,few,CASMTTSGDNEQFF
TRBJ2-1,TRBV7-3,-,CASSLSGEANEQFF
TRBJ1-2,TRBV20-1,-,CSARPGHRF
TRBJ2-2,TRBV20-1,-,CSARGRAGELFF
TRBJ1-2,TRBV5-5,-,CASSLLGGLTNYGYTF
TRBJ2-7,TRBV20-1,-,CSASQGRVYEQYF
TRBJ2-1,TRBV29-1,many,CSVRSWREVSYNEQFF
TRBJ1-2,TRBV12-3/TRBV12-4,many,CASSLASDRGRNNGYTF
TRBJ2-5,TRBV10-3,-,CAIRDRNQETQYF
TRBJ2-1,TRBV5-5,-,CASSLLAGNYNEQFF
TRBJ2-1,TRBV20-1,-,CSAGASGRASYNEQFF
TRBJ2-1,TRBV18,-,CASSPGLADGEQFF
TRBJ2-1,TRBV6-1,once,CASSVSLAGISRSYNEQFF
TRBJ2-3,TRBV7-9,-,CASSRSTGTGIDTQYF
TRBJ2-2,TRBV6-1,-,CASSPATGRTGELFF
TRBJ2-5,TRBV15,-,CATSRTSETQYF
TRBJ2-7,TRBV5-6,many,CASSSDRWTSGRDYEQYF